The rows below give T cell receptor beta chains drawn from one sample of a study of blood T cell repertoires in COVID-19. The table came from immunoSEQ multiplex PCR; TCRdb's copy has only in-frame clones and leaves some out. The sample lists approximately 300,000 clones; about 84% were seen once. The sample consisted of peripheral blood. These receptors all come from a woman between 45 and 65 years old with acute or convalescent COVID-19. The CDR3 runs from the conserved cysteine through the conserved F or W. Fields, in order: clone size, D gene, V gene, J gene, CDR3 DNA, CDR3 protein. A D gene is named only where the DNA matches it firmly. Not all rows give a size; the values are once, few, many and, for expanded clones, a class.

>-|TRBD1|TRBV15|TRBJ1-2
TGTGCCACCAGCGAACAGGGGTATGGCTACACCTTC
CATSEQGYGYTF
>-|-|TRBV3-1/TRBV3-2|TRBJ2-7
TGTGCCAGCAGCCGAGCCCCACAGGGAGAAAGGGAGCAGTACTTC
CASSRAPQGEREQYF
>-|-|TRBV27|TRBJ2-3
TGTGCCAGCAGTTTATCGTCCGCAACTTCAGATACGCAGTATTTT
CASSLSSATSDTQYF
>-|-|TRBV30|TRBJ1-4
TGTGCCTGGAGTTCCGTAGGCGGCGGGTTTAATGAAAAACTGTTTTTT
CAWSSVGGGFNEKLFF
>-|TRBD1|TRBV12-3/TRBV12-4|TRBJ2-3
TGTGCCAGCAGACCACAGGGGGCAGATACGCAGTATTTT
CASRPQGADTQYF
>-|TRBD1|TRBV7-6|TRBJ2-7
TGTGCCAGCAGCTTAGGGGGGACAGGTCTGTCCTACGAGCAGTACTTC
CASSLGGTGLSYEQYF
>-|-|TRBV18|TRBJ1-4
TGTGCCAGCTCACCACAGGGGGAAAAACTGTTTTTT
CASSPQGEKLFF
>-|-|TRBV7-9|TRBJ2-6
TGTGCCAGCAGCACGTCCTTCCCTAGATCTGGGGCCAACGTCCTGACTTTC
CASSTSFPRSGANVLTF
>-|-|TRBV7-6|TRBJ1-4
TGTGCCAGCAGCTTAGGGTTGACAGGTGAAAAACTGTTTTTT
CASSLGLTGEKLFF
>once|TRBD2|TRBV7-2|TRBJ2-5
TGTGCCAGCAGCCTCGGTCGGGGGGACCGGACCCAGTACTTC
CASSLGRGDRTQYF
>few|-|TRBV18|TRBJ2-7
TGTGCCAGCTCACCGAAACAGGGCGGGTACGAGCAGTACTTC
CASSPKQGGYEQYF
>once|TRBD2|TRBV6-4|TRBJ2-1
TGTGCCAGCAGTGGAACTAGCGGGGGGACTGGGCAGTTCTTC
CASSGTSGGTGQFF
>-|-|TRBV5-1|TRBJ2-3
TGCGCCAGCAGCCGCAGCGCGAGCACAGATACGCAGTATTTT
CASSRSASTDTQYF
>-|TRBD2|TRBV10-1|TRBJ2-7
TGCGCCAGCAGTCCCGGGACTAGCGATTCCTACGAGCAGTACTTC
CASSPGTSDSYEQYF
>-|TRBD2|TRBV7-8|TRBJ2-5
TGTGCCAGCAGCTTGGTGACTAGCGGGAGTGGGGAGACCCAGTACTTC
CASSLVTSGSGETQYF
>-|TRBD1|TRBV5-1|TRBJ2-7
TGCGCCAGTAGCCGGTTAGGGACAGGGTCCAACGAGCAGTACTTC
CASSRLGTGSNEQYF
>-|-|TRBV30|TRBJ2-7
TGTGCCTGGAGTGTAGGTAGCGGAGGTTTCTACGAGCAGTACTTC
CAWSVGSGGFYEQYF
>-|-|TRBV28|TRBJ2-5
TGTGCCAGCAAGGTGGTTGGGGGGACAGAGACCCAGTACTTC
CASKVVGGTETQYF
>few|TRBD2|TRBV4-2|TRBJ2-4
TGTGCCAGCAGCCAATTAGGCGGGGGAAACATTCAGTACTTC
CASSQLGGGNIQYF
>-|-|TRBV7-2|TRBJ1-5
TGTGCCAGCAGCTTAGTAGGAGGCAGCAATCAGCCCCAGCATTTT
CASSLVGGSNQPQHF
>-|-|TRBV4-1|TRBJ2-5
TGCGCCAGCAGCCAAGCGGGGGGCAGGCCCTTTCAAGAGACCCAGTACTTC
CASSQAGGRPFQETQYF
>-|-|TRBV19|TRBJ2-6
TGTGCCAGTAGCGATCAGGGTTCTGGGGCCAACGTCCTGACTTTC
CASSDQGSGANVLTF
>-|TRBD1|TRBV4-2|TRBJ1-3
TGTGCCAGCAGCCAAGTGACGACAGGGGCTGGAAACACCATATATTTT
CASSQVTTGAGNTIYF
>once|-|TRBV21-1|TRBJ1-5
TGTGCCAGCAGCAAAAGGCGGCAGGGGAGAAATCAGCCCCAGCATTTT
CASSKRRQGRNQPQHF